This is a list of T cell receptor beta chains from one sample in a study of blood T cells in healthy people across ages. MiXCR, applied by TCRdb to the 5' RACE reads, yields one record per CDR3 protein. The profile covers 600,000 or so distinct CDR3 sequences, with about 30% appearing a single time and approximately 14% taken by the ten largest. The sequenced material came from blood. These receptors all stem from a woman of 80 years or more in good health. Each CDR3 is given with its conserved first and last residue. A D gene is named only where the DNA matches it firmly. Size is omitted from some rows. Given values are once, few, many or a class for expanded clones.

j_call | d_call | clone_size | v_call | cdr3_nt | cdr3_aa
TRBJ2-2 | TRBD1 | NA | TRBV6-1 | TGTGCCAGCAGCCGCAAGGGTTGGACAGGGGTCACCGGGGAGCTGTTTTTT | CASSRKGWTGVTGELFF
TRBJ2-7 | TRBD1 | many | TRBV5-5 | TGTGCCAGCAGCATCCCGGGACAGGGAGGCGAGCAGTACTTC | CASSIPGQGGEQYF
TRBJ2-3 | TRBD1 | few | TRBV14 | TGTGCCAGCAGCCAAGGGGACAGAGATACGCAGTATTTT | CASSQGDRDTQYF
TRBJ2-3 | NA | NA | TRBV29-1 | TGCAGCGTTGCGACAGCTAGCACAGATACGCAGTATTTT | CSVATASTDTQYF
TRBJ2-3 | TRBD2 | many | TRBV20-1 | TGCAGTGCTAGAGATCTTGCGGGGGGGCGCGGTACGCAGTATTTT | CSARDLAGGRGTQYF
TRBJ1-1 | TRBD1 | many | TRBV20-1 | TGCAGCGCCGAAAGGGGGCGAACGGTAGGCACTGAAGCTTTCTTT | CSAERGRTVGTEAFF
TRBJ2-7 | NA | few | TRBV28 | TGTGCCAGCAACGGGGGGGGCAGGGACAGATACGAGCAGTACTTC | CASNGGGRDRYEQYF
TRBJ1-2 | NA | NA | TRBV6-1 | TGTGCCAGCAGTGAAGATAGGGACCATGACTACACCTTC | CASSEDRDHDYTF
TRBJ1-6 | NA | many | TRBV7-2 | TGTGCCAGCAGCCCCGGGGGAGATCCGAATTCACCCCTCCACTTT | CASSPGGDPNSPLHF
TRBJ2-7 | NA | NA | TRBV20-1 | TGCAGTGCCGCCCTAAGCTCCTACAATGAGCAGTACTTC | CSAALSSYNEQYF
TRBJ2-6 | NA | many | TRBV7-3 | TGTGCCAGCAGCTTAAAGCCCAGGGACTCTGGGGCCAACGTCCTGACTTTC | CASSLKPRDSGANVLTF
TRBJ1-2 | NA | few | TRBV27 | TGTGCCAGCAGTCTATCCTGGACGAGCTATGGCTACACCTTC | CASSLSWTSYGYTF
TRBJ2-1 | NA | many | TRBV28 | TGTGCCAGCAGTTTAGCGGGACGACGCCACAATGAGCAGTTCTTC | CASSLAGRRHNEQFF
TRBJ2-7 | TRBD2 | many | TRBV6-1 | TGTGCCAGCAGAACCCTAGGACTAGGCGGGGGGGTCATTACCTACGAGCAGTACTTC | CASRTLGLGGGVITYEQYF
TRBJ1-2 | NA | many | TRBV30 | TGTGCCTGGAAACCAGGCGGGGGCGCCGGCTATGGCTACACCTTC | CAWKPGGGAGYGYTF
TRBJ2-1 | NA | NA | TRBV7-3 | TGTGCCAGCAGTGTCACAAGTTCCAATGAGCAGTTCTTC | CASSVTSSNEQFF
TRBJ2-1 | NA | many | TRBV28 | TGTGCCAGCAGTTTCGGGGAATGGGATGAGCAGTTCTTC | CASSFGEWDEQFF
TRBJ1-1 | NA | few | TRBV6-5 | TGTGCCAGCATACCGTGGGGGGGATCAAACACTGAAGCTTTCTTT | CASIPWGGSNTEAFF
TRBJ2-3 | NA | NA | TRBV20-1 | TGCAGTGGAGGCTTTGGGGGAGCGGGCACAGATATGCAGTATTTT | CSGGFGGAGTDMQYF
TRBJ2-5 | NA | few | TRBV5-6 | TGTGCCAGCAGCGCCGGGACCGCGGAGACCCAGTACTTC | CASSAGTAETQYF
TRBJ2-7 | TRBD2 | many | TRBV15 | TGTGCCACCAGCAGCTGGGGGACTAGCGTGAGGGAGCAGTACTTC | CATSSWGTSVREQYF
TRBJ1-2 | TRBD1 | few | TRBV18 | TGTGCCAGCTCACCACAAGGACAGGTTCCGGGTGGCTACACCTTC | CASSPQGQVPGGYTF
TRBJ2-5 | NA | NA | TRBV7-9 | TGTGCCAGCAGCTTAGCCACGGGAAGACAAGAGACCCAGTACTTC | CASSLATGRQETQYF
TRBJ2-4 | NA | many | TRBV7-2 | TGTGCCAGCAGCCCGGGCCACTGGGGAAACATTCAGTACTTC | CASSPGHWGNIQYF
TRBJ2-3 | TRBD1 | many | TRBV12-3/TRBV12-4 | TGTGCCAGCAGGAGAGGACAGGGGCGAGATACGCAGTATTTT | CASRRGQGRDTQYF
TRBJ2-7 | TRBD1 | many | TRBV4-1 | TGCGCCAGCAGCCAAGCGGGACAGGGAAGCCGGGAGCAGTACTTC | CASSQAGQGSREQYF
TRBJ2-3 | NA | many | TRBV20-1 | TGCAGTGCTCTTCCGGGATCTCGTCCCACAGATACGCAGTATTTT | CSALPGSRPTDTQYF